Listed here is a single T cell receptor beta chain. The antigen remains unidentified. The germline gives CDR1 SGHTA, CDR2 FQGTGA. V shed 5 bases and J shed 6 bases, with 21 bases lying between them. This CDR3 spans 16 amino acids. This entry is derived from a study of regulatory T cells in long-lasting Graves disease. Study summary: For under 3 months, newly diagnosed Graves' patients had been taking antithyroid drugs.

Relying on iRepertoire HTBI primers and Arm-PCR of CDR3 regions, the team built TCR beta libraries. In the authors' workflow: Taken together, the samples had 62 TRBV and around 14 TRBJ segments identified. MiXCR was run by TCRdb on the multiplex PCR reads, yielding one entry per CDR3 protein. The V and J calls here are based on TCRdb, not the publication. The profile shows a few hundred thousand distinct CDR3 sequences, about 15% of them singletons. Time point described: newly diagnosed GD, antithyroid drugs for less than 3 months. PBMC RNA was the source of the TCR library. Notes on the study in general: Persistent Graves' patients showed less TCR diversity than newly diagnosed patients showed.

These same records also appear under a second study, on T cells in Graves' hyperthyroidism and ophthalmopathy. That source reports: The authors deemed Graves' hyperthyroidism stable absent ophthalmopathy progression within 18 months.

The TCR sequence derives from a woman in her forties with Graves disease. The sample in question was peripheral blood mononuclear cells (PBMCs), obtained at new diagnosis, from a patient treated with antithyroid drugs. The V call is TRBV7-3, the J call TRBJ2-3; D ambiguous. The DNA for the CDR3 is TGTGCCAGCAGCGAGAACTACGGCCTCGGTGGTGATACGCAGTATTTT. Protein sequence: CASSENYGLGGDTQYF.